This T cell receptor beta chain was sequenced for a study of shared clonotypes between healthy human individuals. Study conclusions and caveats: Rarefaction exposed incomplete sorted-subset sequencing despite large depth.

Points on this clone: The antigen is unknown.

It was CD45RO-negative cells, positively selected for CCR7, that made up naive CD8 cells, with terminally differentiated effector memory CD45RA+ cells excluded. At the deep level, the assay was run. Using immunoSEQ multiplex PCR, the repertoire was profiled, and TCRdb retains in-frame clones only, with some absent. In the table there are under 2,000,000 clones, less than 95% of which are singletons. This CDR3 is built from 16 residues. Germline V gene sequence: CDR1 SGHRS, CDR2 YFSETQ. Trimming took 5 bases from V and 0 from J; bases not matched to a gene: 8. This rearrangement joins TRBV5-1 to TRBJ2-5; 9 bases align to TRBD1. Input material: naive CD8+ T cells sorted from blood. The TCR comes from a man younger than 30 in good health. The DNA of the CDR3 is TGCGCCAGCAGTTCGCGGACAGGGGCGTACCAAGAGACCCAGTACTTC. Protein sequence: CASSSRTGAYQETQYF.